What follows are 21 T cell receptor beta chains derived from one specimen sequenced in a study of blood T cell repertoires in COVID-19. Measured with immunoSEQ multiplex PCR; TCRdb has only the in-frame clones, and not every one. The table shows around 100,000 clones, with approximately 86% occurring only once. The sample comprised peripheral blood. The receptor source for this set is a man aged 50-60 years with active or convalescent COVID-19.

This clone was seen a single time. This chain joins TRBV6-5 and TRBJ1-4; 7 nucleotides match TRBD1. From germline, CDR1 is MNHEY and CDR2 SVGAGI. This CDR3 has 14 amino acids. V gave up 8 bases and J gave up 11 bases; unmatched junction bases: 14. For the CDR3, the DNA is TGTGCCAGCTCGCGTACCGGGACAGATCCTAAACTGTTTTTT. Its protein is CASSRTGTDPKLFF.

The chain combines TRBV21-1 with TRBJ2-1; the listed D gene, TRBD2, was not tested against the DNA. TRBV21-1 is flagged as a pseudogene. The length of the CDR3 is 16 residues. DNA for the CDR3: TGTGCCAGCAGCAAAGATTGCGGGGTTTTTTTGGCTGAGCAGTTCTTC. This sequence encodes CASSKDCGVFLAEQFF.

The chain joins TRBV24-1 to TRBJ1-5; possibly TRBD1 for D (5 bases). Germline assignment: CDR1 KGHDR and CDR2 SFDVKD. V lost 3 bases, J lost 6 bases, and 11 bases lay in between. The CDR3 totals 14 residues. Here the CDR3 reads CATSDAGESQPQHF. The CDR3 nucleotides read TGTGCCACCAGTGATGCGGGGGAAAGTCAGCCCCAGCATTTT.

The rearrangement links TRBV6-5 to TRBJ2-7, with 10 nucleotides matching TRBD2. The trim removed 10 bases at V and 2 bases at J, leaving 5 bases unmatched. The CDR3 totals 13 residues. Germline-derived CDR1 and CDR2 are MNHEY and SVGAGI. CDR3 amino acids: CAISSGSTYEQYF. CDR3 nucleotide sequence: TGTGCCATATCTAGCGGGAGCACCTACGAGCAGTACTTC.

The CDR3 loop is CAIRAGGEYEQYF. The CDR3 DNA reads TGTGCCATCAGGGCGGGAGGCGAATACGAGCAGTACTTC. V gene TRBV10-3 combines with J gene TRBJ2-7; the match to TRBD2 covers 8 bases. Germline V gene lookup returns CDR1 ENHRY and CDR2 SYGVKD. J lost 4 bases, V lost 6 bases, and 5 bases had no gene match. This CDR3 spans 13 amino acids.

V usage is TRBV9 and J usage is TRBJ2-3; 10 bases are shared with TRBD2. Germline V lookup: CDR1 SGDLS, CDR2 YYNGEE. V lost 3 bases to trimming and J lost 3 bases; unmatched junction nucleotides: 7. The CDR3 covers 16 residues. CDR3 region: CASSASSGSRTDTQYF. In DNA, the CDR3 is TGTGCCAGCAGCGCCTCTAGCGGGAGTCGGACAGATACGCAGTATTTT.

The CDR3 region is CASSDKDRGRIDTQYF. In nucleotides, the CDR3 is TGTGCCAGCAGTGACAAAGACAGGGGGCGGATTGATACGCAGTATTTT. The V call is TRBV6-4, the J call TRBJ2-3; 10 nucleotides agree with TRBD1. Trimming cost V 2 bases and J 6 bases; bases outside gene matches: 8. The CDR3 covers 16 residues. Germline lookup yields CDR1 MRHNA and CDR2 SNTAGT.

V usage is TRBV29-1 and J usage is TRBJ1-2; TRBD1 matches 8 bases. V shed 2 bases, J shed 6 bases, and the junction held 5 bases outside the gene matches. The CDR3 totals 13 residues. In germline, CDR1 is SQVTM, CDR2 ANQGSEA. CDR3 nucleotide sequence: TGCAGCGTTGAAATTAACAGGGGGAATGGCTACACCTTC. Translation gives CSVEINRGNGYTF.

The CDR3 loop is CASSFGAVNTGELFF. For the CDR3, the DNA is TGCGCCAGCAGCTTCGGCGCGGTCAACACCGGGGAGCTGTTTTTT. The chain joins TRBV5-1 to TRBJ2-2, with no clear D. The germline CDR1 and CDR2 sequences are SGHRS and YFSETQ. Trimming took off 2 bases at V and 2 bases at J, with 10 bases between the two ends. The CDR3 consists of 15 residues.

This clone is a singleton in its sample. The genes are TRBV3-1 (or the pseudogene TRBV3-2) and TRBJ1-2; 9 bases align to TRBD1. Looked up from germline, CDR1 is LGHDT and CDR2 is YNNKEL (reference sequence). After removal of 1 base from V and 7 bases from J, the junction contained 4 bases not matched to a gene. CDR3 length: 14 residues. In nucleotides, the CDR3 is TGTGCCAGCAGCCAAGGGGGACAGGGTACTGGCTACACCTTC. Amino acid sequence: CASSQGGQGTGYTF.

This rearrangement joins TRBV2 to TRBJ1-5; D might be TRBD1 (5 bases). Trimming removed 6 bases at V and 0 bases at J, with 9 bases between. The CDR3 length is 14 residues. Germline CDR1 and CDR2: SNHLY and FYNNEI. The CDR3 bases are TGTGCCAGCAGACCAGGGTTTAGCAATCAGCCCCAGCATTTT. This encodes CASRPGFSNQPQHF.

This chain joins TRBV6-5 and TRBJ1-2; no clear D. CDR3 size: 11 residues. In germline, CDR1 is MNHEY, CDR2 SVGAGI. V shed 7 bases and J shed 5 bases, with 8 bases lying between them. The CDR3 sequence: CASTPGYGYTF. In nucleotides, the CDR3 is TGTGCCAGCACGCCGGGATATGGCTACACCTTC.

The chain joins TRBV6-7 to TRBJ2-4; TRBD2 matches 11 bases. TRBV6-7 is an ORF for which the function is uncertain. CDR3 length equals 16 residues. The V gene end was trimmed by 7 bases and the J gene end by 3 bases; junction bases not matched to a gene: 8. The CDR3 bases are TGTGCCAGCATTAGGGTCGGACTAGCGGGCAAAAACATTCAGTACTTC. Translating gives CASIRVGLAGKNIQYF.

This clone was seen only once. The chain has TRBV21-1 and TRBJ2-2; the table gives TRBD2 as D, unverified against the DNA. TRBV21-1 is a pseudogene locus. The CDR3 consists of 17 residues. CDR3 DNA sequence: TGTGCCAGCAGCAAAGGAAAACGGGAGGGGAACACCGGGGAGCTGTTTTTT. Amino acid sequence: CASSKGKREGNTGELFF.

The rearrangement joins TRBV7-2 to TRBJ2-3; 10 bases align to TRBD1. CDR1 is SGHTA, CDR2 FQGNSA, per germline. The CDR3 is 15 residues long. V shed 5 bases and J 3 bases; nucleotides not matched to a gene: 5. The DNA of the CDR3 is TGTGCCAGCAGCAGACAGGGGGCCGAAACAGATACGCAGTATTTT. Translating it yields CASSRQGAETDTQYF. The entire variable domain, with the rest obtained from reference TRBV7-2 and TRBJ2-3, is as follows: GAGVSQSPSNKVTEKGKDVELRCDPISGHTALYWYRQSLGQGLEFLIYFQGNSAPDKSGLPSDRFSAERTGGSVSTLTIQRTQQEDSAVYLCASSRQGAETDTQYFGPGTRLTVL.

The chain uses TRBV7-9 and TRBJ1-4; no definite D call. Deletions cut 5 bases from V and 5 bases from J, with 24 bases between. This CDR3 is built from 18 residues. Germline values: CDR1 SEHNR, CDR2 FQNEAQ (reference sequence). CDR3 residues: CASSRMGVSPPLNEKLFF. The CDR3 DNA follows: TGTGCCAGCAGCCGGATGGGAGTCTCACCCCCCTTAAATGAAAAACTGTTTTTT.

The V call is TRBV5-1, the J call TRBJ2-3; TRBD1 agrees at 10 bases. The CDR3 has 15 residues. After removal of 3 bases from V and 3 bases from J, the junction contained 4 bases not matched to a gene. CDR1 SGHRS and CDR2 YFSETQ come from the germline V gene. The CDR3 here is CASSSGQGGTDTQYF. The CDR3, as DNA: TGCGCCAGCAGCTCTGGACAGGGGGGGACAGATACGCAGTATTTT.

This chain connects TRBV19 to TRBJ1-5, with a weak D call TRBD1 (5 bases). CDR3 size: 12 residues. V lost 8 bases and J lost 6, with 11 bases in between. Per the germline V gene, CDR1 is LNHDA and CDR2 is SQIVND (reference sequence). CDR3 nucleotides: TGTGCCAGTTCAACAGGATCTCAGCCCCAGCATTTT. This translates into CASSTGSQPQHF.

This clone turned up a few times. This chain connects TRBV30 to TRBJ2-5, with TRBD2 matching 7 bases. Germline V gives CDR1 GTSNPN, CDR2 SVGIG (reference sequence). With 4 bases clipped from V and 5 bases from J, the junction kept 4 bases outside the gene matches. The CDR3 has 12 residues. In DNA, the CDR3 is TGTGCCTGGACTGTGGGGGGGGAGACCCAGTACTTC. It yields the protein CAWTVGGETQYF. Supplemented by reference TRBV30 and TRBJ2-5, the full variable domain reads SQTIHQWPATLVQPVGSPLSLECTVEGTSNPNLYWYRQAAGRGLQLLFYSVGIGQISSEVPQNLSASRPQDRQFILSSKKLLLSDSGFYLCAWTVGGETQYFGPGTRLLVL.

The gene calls are TRBV7-8 and TRBJ2-2; 8 nucleotides align to TRBD1. Germline trimming cut 3 bases from V and 5 bases from J; bases unmatched to any gene: 8. Germline V gene sequence: CDR1 SGHVS, CDR2 FQNEAQ. This CDR3 region has 16 residues. The CDR3 protein is CASSFIRGRETGELFF. DNA of the CDR3: TGTGCCAGCAGCTTTATCAGGGGGCGCGAAACCGGGGAGCTGTTTTTT.

V gene TRBV12-3 or TRBV12-4 combines with J gene TRBJ2-3, with D perhaps matching TRBD2 (6 bases). The CDR3 runs to 11 residues. The V end lost 4 bases, the J end lost 10 bases, and 9 bases lay between the germline ends. The CDR3: CASSSRESQYF. The CDR3 coding sequence is TGTGCCAGCAGTTCACGGGAGTCGCAGTATTTT.